These 21 T cell receptor beta chains were all obtained from the same sample, sequenced in a study of T cells expressing NK-cell markers. Using the 5' RACE reads, TCRdb records one entry per CDR3 protein without DNA. This sample's clone table lists approximately 150,000 distinct CDR3 sequences. The sequenced sample consisted of blood T cells: a sorted CD56 or NKG2C T cell subset, CD4+ or CD8+ T cells, or bulk PBMC T cells (not recorded which). Receptors originate from a woman between 18 and 75 years old in good health.

The chain is built from TRBV10-3 and TRBJ1-1. The CDR3 runs 13 residues. The germline CDR1 and CDR2 sequences are ENHRY and SYGVKD. The CDR3 protein is CAVQEAEGTEAFF.

The chain is built from TRBV5-1 and TRBJ2-7. CDR3 size: 15 residues. CDR1 SGHRS and CDR2 YFSETQ come from the germline V gene. CDR3 sequence reads: CASSLESYSMYEQYF.

This chain connects TRBV4-2 to TRBJ2-7; TCRdb names TRBD1, which stays unverified in the absence of DNA. CDR3 length: 15 residues. Germline V gene lookup returns CDR1 LGHNA and CDR2 YNFKEQ. The CDR3 sequence: CASSHATGTAYEQYF.

CDR3 residues: CASSIVPQETQYF. The V call is TRBV19, the J call TRBJ2-5. This CDR3 has 13 residues. Germline-derived CDR1 and CDR2 are LNHDA and SQIVND (reference sequence). Full variable domain (rest looked up from reference TRBV19 and TRBJ2-5): DGGITQSPKYLFRKEGQNVTLSCEQNLNHDAMYWYRQDPGQGLRLIYYSQIVNDFQKGDIAEGYSVSREKKESFPLTVTSAQKNPTAFYLCASSIVPQETQYFGPGTRLLVL.

This chain links TRBV5-6 with TRBJ2-1. CDR1 and CDR2 (germline): SGHDT, YYEEEE. CDR3 length: 15 residues. CDR3 sequence: CASSSETYSYNEQFF.

The chain links TRBV15 to TRBJ2-1; the D call of TRBD1 rests on TCRdb alone, since no DNA is present to check it. Germline CDR1 and CDR2: LNHNV and YYDKDF (reference sequence). The CDR3 has 13 amino acids. CDR3 protein: CATSRDGGPRVFF.

The chain is built from TRBV3-1 and TRBJ1-2. The length of the CDR3 is 15 residues. CDR1 is LGHDT, CDR2 YNNKEL, per germline (reference sequence). CDR3 sequence reads: CASSQGSRAGYGYTF.

The V call is TRBV7-3, the J call TRBJ2-3; TCRdb proposes TRBD1, but this gene call is untestable without DNA. Germline values: CDR1 SGHTA, CDR2 FQGTGA. The CDR3 runs to 14 residues. The CDR3 sequence is CASSLKVSGAGSSF.

This chain connects TRBV5-5 to TRBJ2-3. Germline V CDR1 and CDR2: SGHKS, YYEKEE (reference sequence). The CDR3 runs to 13 residues. The chain's CDR3 is CASSRQRADTQYF.

V gene TRBV3-1 combines with J gene TRBJ2-1; TCRdb reports TRBD2, a call that lacks DNA to check it against. The CDR3 loop spans 17 amino acids. Germline assignment: CDR1 LGHDT and CDR2 YNNKEL (reference sequence). This chain's CDR3 is CASTPQTGLHSYNEQFF.

CDR3 residues: CASTPGNMIRTDTQYF. V and J are TRBV12-3 or TRBV12-4 and TRBJ2-3; TCRdb proposes TRBD1, but this gene call is untestable without DNA. The CDR3 runs to 16 residues.

This chain uses TRBV5-1 with TRBJ1-2; there is no DNA to check the TCRdb D call of TRBD1. This CDR3 is built from 14 residues. Germline CDR1 SGHRS, CDR2 YFSETQ. This CDR3 reads CASLPGTGRLGYTF. Drawing the rest from reference TRBV5-1 and TRBJ1-2, the complete variable domain is KAGVTQTPRYLIKTRGQQVTLSCSPISGHRSVSWYQQTPGQGLQFLFEYFSETQRNKGNFPGRFSGRQFSNSRSEMNVSTLELGDSALYLCASLPGTGRLGYTFGSGTRLTVV.

The genes are TRBV27 and TRBJ2-5; TCRdb names TRBD2, which stays unverified in the absence of DNA. The CDR3 loop spans 18 amino acids. Germline lookup yields CDR1 MNHEY and CDR2 SMNVEV (reference sequence). CDR3 sequence reads: CASSRLAGPIRAIETQYF.

The J gene is TRBJ2-5, the V gene TRBV10-3; TCRdb names TRBD1, which stays unverified in the absence of DNA. Germline V gives CDR1 ENHRY, CDR2 SYGVKD. The CDR3 has 13 residues. The CDR3 sequence: CAISETRGETQYF.

The chain has TRBV5-1 and TRBJ1-2; TCRdb outputs TRBD1, but without DNA this stays unchecked. The CDR3 is 13 residues long. Germline CDR1 reads SGHRS; CDR2 reads YFSETQ. The CDR3 protein is CASSPGTSPGYTF.

This chain's CDR3 is CASSLGDSYQPQHF. J is TRBJ1-5 and V is TRBV5-8; TCRdb's D call, TRBD1, is unchecked because there is no DNA. The CDR3 length is 14 residues. Germline CDR1 is SGHTS and CDR2 is YDEGEE.

The chain is built from TRBV9 and TRBJ2-7. CDR1 and CDR2 from the germline V gene are SGDLS and YYNGEE. The CDR3 length is 12 residues. The CDR3: CASSVVQGEQYF.

The chain recombines TRBV12-3 or TRBV12-4 with TRBJ2-5; absent DNA, TCRdb's TRBD2 call cannot be checked. This CDR3 region has 16 residues. The CDR3 loop is CASSFRTSGRGKTQYF.

This rearrangement joins TRBV12-3 or TRBV12-4 to TRBJ1-5; as DNA is missing, the TRBD1 call by TCRdb cannot be tested. The CDR3 totals 15 residues. CDR3 in amino acids: CASSLIYAGNQPQHF.

This CDR3 reads CASSDHRTYETQYF. This chain uses TRBV5-1 with TRBJ2-5. This CDR3 is 14 amino acids long. CDR1 and CDR2 from the germline V gene are SGHRS and YFSETQ.

The chain links TRBV20-1 to TRBJ2-7; TCRdb lists TRBD2, though no DNA is available to test this call. Germline CDR1 is DFQATT and CDR2 is SNEGSKA (reference sequence). This CDR3 spans 11 amino acids. The CDR3 sequence is CSARIKESQYF.